These T cell receptor beta chains were read from a single sample in a study of blood T cell repertoires in COVID-19. Only in-frame clones appear in the TCRdb table, and some are missing; sequencing was by immunoSEQ multiplex PCR. This table has some 48,000 clones, over 70% appearing once. The material sequenced was peripheral blood. These TCRs come from a human donor in a cohort sampled during active COVID-19. The CDR3 runs from the conserved cysteine through the conserved F or W. D genes are given only for firm matches. Size is omitted from some rows. Given values are once, few, many or a class for expanded clones.

V	size	J	D	DNA	CDR3
TRBV7-9	NA	TRBJ2-3	TRBD2	TGTGCCAGCAGCTCGAGTAAGAGCGGGGGAGAAACTAGCACAGATACGCAGTATTTT	CASSSSKSGGETSTDTQYF
TRBV5-1	once	TRBJ2-7	TRBD1	TGCGCCAGCAGCTTTGGTTCGAGACAGGGGGCCTCCTGGGAGCAGTACTTC	CASSFGSRQGASWEQYF
TRBV29-1	NA	TRBJ2-3	TRBD2	TGCAGCGTTGTTAAACCTAGCGGGGGGGCCCGCACAGATACGCAGTATTTT	CSVVKPSGGARTDTQYF
TRBV12-3/TRBV12-4	NA	TRBJ1-1	NA	TGTGCCAGCACCGAGACAGGGAACACTGAAGCTTTCTTT	CASTETGNTEAFF
TRBV6-6	NA	TRBJ2-7	NA	TGTGCCAGCAGTAGAGATGACTACGAGCAGTACTTC	CASSRDDYEQYF
TRBV10-3	NA	TRBJ2-3	NA	TGTGCCATCAGTGAGTCTGGCGGGGAAACCACAGATACGCAGTATTTT	CAISESGGETTDTQYF
TRBV7-2	NA	TRBJ2-1	TRBD2	TGTGCCAGCAGCTTCCTGGGACTAGGCGTTCGGGAGCAGTTCTTC	CASSFLGLGVREQFF
TRBV7-9	once	TRBJ2-7	NA	TGTGCCAGCAGCCCCAGGGCCTCCCTCTACGAGCAGTACTTC	CASSPRASLYEQYF
TRBV24-1	NA	TRBJ1-1	NA	TGTGCCACCAGTGACGGTAAGATGAACACTGAAGCTTTCTTT	CATSDGKMNTEAFF
TRBV5-6	NA	TRBJ2-3	TRBD2	TGTGCCAGCAGCCTAGGACTAGCAACGCAGTATTTT	CASSLGLATQYF
TRBV11-3	few	TRBJ1-6	NA	TGTGCCAGCAGCTTAGAGCCGACCCAGGGTAATTCACCCCTCCACTTT	CASSLEPTQGNSPLHF
TRBV6-6	NA	TRBJ1-1	NA	TGTGCCAGCAGTTACTTTCTAGACACTGAAGCTTTCTTT	CASSYFLDTEAFF
TRBV25-1	NA	TRBJ1-3	NA	TGTGCCAGCAGTGAAGAGAGATCTGGAAACACCATATATTTT	CASSEERSGNTIYF
TRBV28	NA	TRBJ2-1	NA	TGTGCCAGCACGGGTCTCCGCAATGAGCAGTTCTTC	CASTGLRNEQFF
TRBV30	NA	TRBJ2-7	TRBD2	TGTGCCTGGAGGGAACCCGGGGGGGACTTTTACGAGCAGTACTTC	CAWREPGGDFYEQYF
TRBV5-6	NA	TRBJ1-4	NA	TGTGCCAGCAGCCGGAGAATTGGGGAAAAACTGTTTTTT	CASSRRIGEKLFF
TRBV5-1	once	TRBJ2-7	NA	TGCGCCAGCAGCTTTGGAGGGACCGGACGTAGCTACGAGCAGTACTTC	CASSFGGTGRSYEQYF
TRBV10-3	NA	TRBJ2-3	NA	TGTGCCATCAGTGTCCCCCCGCGGGGCGGCACAGATACGCAGTATTTT	CAISVPPRGGTDTQYF
TRBV4-1	once	TRBJ2-1	NA	TGCGCCAGCAGCCAAGATCGCCAGCGGAGCTCCTACAATGAGCAGTTCTTC	CASSQDRQRSSYNEQFF